The 13 T cell receptor beta chains below come from one sample, sequenced in a study of cytomegalovirus exposure and HLA in healthy donors (dated by TCRdb to about 2017). The library was produced with the immunoSEQ multiplex PCR assay. For the multiplex PCR, a mixture combining 60 forward primers for TCR Vbeta segments and 13 reverse primers for TCR Jbeta segments was used. TCRdb took over this immuneACCESS table, retaining in-frame rearrangements with V and J assigned. Such tables are incomplete; in checked studies, under half of the missing clones stem from an unresolved V gene, and the remainder is unexplained. The sample's records list approximately 120,000 clones. The ten largest clones take up about 2.7% of the sample. The material sequenced was PBMCs. All receptors derive from a man aged 30 to 39 in good health and CMV-seronegative.

This sequence joins TRBV28 and TRBJ1-5; D may be TRBD1 (5 bases). This CDR3 is 15 amino acids long. V was trimmed by 8 bases and J by 8 bases, leaving 22 bases between them. Germline assignment: CDR1 MDHEN and CDR2 SYDVKM. The CDR3 DNA is TGTGCCAGCGGGGATCCGGGAGCCGGAGGGGAGCCCCAGCATTTT. Residues: CASGDPGAGGEPQHF.

This chain uses TRBV29-1 with TRBJ2-7, with TRBD2 as a possible D gene (6 bases). V was pared by 6 bases and J by 0 bases, with 21 bases between. The germline gives CDR1 SQVTM, CDR2 ANQGSEA. The CDR3 covers 16 residues. The CDR3 protein is CSVGGGLASFSYEQYF. The CDR3 DNA sequence: TGCAGCGTCGGGGGTGGGCTAGCGTCTTTCTCCTACGAGCAGTACTTC.

The CDR3 DNA is TGTGCCAGCAGCCCGTGGCAGGCGCGCACCGGGGAGCTGTTTTTT. This sequence encodes CASSPWQARTGELFF. The chain recombines TRBV5-8 with TRBJ2-2; no reliable D call. Trimming pared 4 bases from V and 4 bases from J, leaving 14 bases between. Germline V CDR1 and CDR2: SGHTS, YDEGEE. This CDR3 is 15 amino acids long.

The chain couples TRBV5-1 to TRBJ2-2, with 10 positions matching TRBD1. CDR3 length: 15 amino acids. V shed 3 bases, J shed 3 bases, and the junction held 2 bases outside the gene matches. The germline CDR1 and CDR2 sequences are SGHRS and YFSETQ. DNA for the CDR3: TGCGCCAGCAGCTGGACAGGGGGTGACACCGGGGAGCTGTTTTTT. As protein: CASSWTGGDTGELFF.

The CDR3 DNA reads TGTGCCAGCTCACCTACCTCTGTTCTAGACTACGAGCAGTACTTC. Its translation: CASSPTSVLDYEQYF. The V and J genes are TRBV18 and TRBJ2-7, with D uncertain. CDR3 size: 15 residues. The germline V gene has CDR1 KGHSH and CDR2 LQKENI. V dropped 3 bases and J dropped 3 bases, with 15 bases sitting between them.

J is TRBJ2-5 and V is TRBV6-1; 9 bases agree with TRBD2. The DNA end is more similar to TRBJ2-7, so the J call may be wrong. The CDR3 totals 16 residues. CDR1 MNHNS and CDR2 SASEGT come from the germline V gene. CDR3 DNA sequence: TGTGCCAGCAGTGAAGCCCGACTAGCGGACTCCTACGAGCAGTACTTC. Amino acid sequence: CASSEARLADSYEQYF.

The V call is TRBV11-2, the J call TRBJ2-7, with D unresolved. In germline, CDR1 is SGHAT, CDR2 FQNNGV. The germline V and J ends were trimmed by 2 bases and 2 bases, with 10 bases remaining between them. The CDR3 spans 14 residues. The DNA for the CDR3 is TGTGCCAGCAGCTTACTCAGGAAGCCCTACGAGCAGTACTTC. As protein: CASSLLRKPYEQYF.

This chain connects TRBV2 to TRBJ2-1; TRBD2 might be the D (5 bases). The germline CDR1 and CDR2 sequences are SNHLY and FYNNEI. V lost 7 bases, J lost 7 bases, and 20 bases lay in between. The CDR3 runs 15 residues. CDR3 loop: CASTREAQTGNEQFF. In DNA, the CDR3 is TGTGCCAGCACTCGGGAAGCCCAAACGGGGAATGAGCAGTTCTTC.

This chain joins TRBV11-2 and TRBJ2-5; D is unresolved. Judging by the DNA end, TRBJ2-7 fits better; the J call may be wrong. The CDR3 runs to 14 residues. Germline lookup yields CDR1 SGHAT and CDR2 FQNNGV. The chain's CDR3 is CASSLPTNSYEQYF. DNA for the CDR3: TGTGCCAGCAGCTTACCTACTAACTCCTACGAGCAGTACTTC.

As DNA, the CDR3 is TGTGCCACCCGACAGGGAAGCTCTGGAAACACCATATATTTT. This encodes CATRQGSSGNTIYF. The chain uses TRBV7-9 and TRBJ1-3; 7 bases agree with TRBD1. The germline V gene encodes CDR1 SEHNR and CDR2 FQNEAQ (reference sequence). V dropped 10 bases and J dropped 0; count of bases not matched to a gene: 6. The CDR3 extends over 14 amino acids.

The genes are TRBV13 and TRBJ2-7, with D tentatively TRBD1 (6 bases). Germline CDR1 and CDR2: PRHDT and FYEKMQ (reference sequence). The CDR3 is 15 residues long. V was pared by 0 bases and J by 2 bases, with 11 bases between. This chain's CDR3 is CASSLGAGATYEQYF. In nucleotides, the CDR3 is TGTGCCAGCAGCTTAGGGGCAGGGGCTACCTACGAGCAGTACTTC.

The chain links TRBV6-5 to TRBJ1-1; TRBD1 matches 8 bases. CDR3 length: 14 residues. Germline V lookup: CDR1 MNHEY, CDR2 SVGAGI. Trimming removed 8 bases from V and 2 bases from J; junction bases left unmatched: 7. CDR3 residues: CASGNRGENTEAFF. DNA of the CDR3: TGTGCCAGCGGCAACAGGGGGGAAAACACTGAAGCTTTCTTT.

The genes are TRBV6-1 and TRBJ2-7; D might be TRBD2 (7 bases). Germline CDR1 reads MNHNS; CDR2 reads SASEGT. V was clipped by 7 bases and J by 6 bases, with 16 bases between them. The CDR3 extends over 13 amino acids. The chain's CDR3 is CASTRKGEGEQYF. The CDR3 DNA reads TGTGCCAGCACCCGAAAGGGGGAGGGCGAGCAGTACTTC.